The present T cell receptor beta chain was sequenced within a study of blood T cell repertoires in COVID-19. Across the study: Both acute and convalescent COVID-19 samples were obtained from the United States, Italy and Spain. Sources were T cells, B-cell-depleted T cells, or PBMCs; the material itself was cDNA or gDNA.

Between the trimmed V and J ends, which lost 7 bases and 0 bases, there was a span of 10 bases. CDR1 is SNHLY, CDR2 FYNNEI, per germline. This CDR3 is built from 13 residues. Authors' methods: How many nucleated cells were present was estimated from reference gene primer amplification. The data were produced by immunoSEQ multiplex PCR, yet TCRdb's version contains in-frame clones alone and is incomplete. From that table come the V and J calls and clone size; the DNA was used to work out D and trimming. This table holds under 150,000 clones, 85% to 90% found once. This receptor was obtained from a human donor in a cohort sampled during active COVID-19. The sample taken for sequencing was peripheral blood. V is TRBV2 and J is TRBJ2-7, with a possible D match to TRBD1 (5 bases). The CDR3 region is CASMTRASYEQYF. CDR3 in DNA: TGTGCCAGCATGACCAGGGCCTCCTACGAGCAGTACTTC. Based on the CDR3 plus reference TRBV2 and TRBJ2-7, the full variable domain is EPEVTQTPSHQVTQMGQEVILRCVPISNHLYFYWYRQILGQKVEFLVSFYNNEISEKSEIFDDQFSVERPDGSNFTLKIRSTKLEDSAMYFCASMTRASYEQYFGPGTRLTVT.